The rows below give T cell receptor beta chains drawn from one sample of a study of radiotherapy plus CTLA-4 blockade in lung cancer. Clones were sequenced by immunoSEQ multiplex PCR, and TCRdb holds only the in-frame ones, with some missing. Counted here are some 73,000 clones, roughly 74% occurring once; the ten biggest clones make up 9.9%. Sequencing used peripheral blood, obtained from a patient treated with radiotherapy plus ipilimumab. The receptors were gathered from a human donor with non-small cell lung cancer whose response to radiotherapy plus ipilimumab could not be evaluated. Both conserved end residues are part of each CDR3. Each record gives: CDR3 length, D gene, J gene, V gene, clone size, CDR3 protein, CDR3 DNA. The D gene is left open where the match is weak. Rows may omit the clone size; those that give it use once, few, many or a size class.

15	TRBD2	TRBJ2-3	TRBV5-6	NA	CASSLSGGAVDTQYF	TGTGCCAGCAGCTTGAGCGGGGGGGCCGTAGATACGCAGTATTTT
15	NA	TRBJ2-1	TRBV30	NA	CAWKGRRASYNEQFF	TGTGCCTGGAAGGGGCGGAGGGCGTCCTACAATGAGCAGTTCTTC
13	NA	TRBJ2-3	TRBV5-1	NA	CASSFASTDTQYF	TGCGCCAGCAGCTTCGCGAGCACAGATACGCAGTATTTT
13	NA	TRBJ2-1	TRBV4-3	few	CASSQDYLNEQFF	TGCGCCAGCAGCCAAGATTATTTAAATGAGCAGTTCTTC
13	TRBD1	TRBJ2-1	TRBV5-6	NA	CASSWDRDSEQFF	TGTGCCAGCAGCTGGGACAGGGATAGTGAGCAGTTCTTC
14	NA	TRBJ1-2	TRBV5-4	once	CASSHTGTNYGYTF	TGTGCCAGCAGTCATACAGGTACAAACTATGGCTACACCTTC
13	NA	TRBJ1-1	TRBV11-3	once	CASSLRRGTEAFF	TGTGCCAGCAGCTTACGTAGGGGCACTGAAGCTTTCTTT
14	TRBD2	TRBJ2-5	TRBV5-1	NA	CASSPIAGEETQYF	TGCGCCAGCAGCCCAATCGCGGGGGAAGAGACCCAGTACTTC
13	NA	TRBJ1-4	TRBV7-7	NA	CASSLGGGEKLFF	TGTGCCAGCAGCTTAGGTGGGGGCGAAAAACTGTTTTTT
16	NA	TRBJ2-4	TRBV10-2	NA	CASSAFAGLAKNIQYF	TGCGCCAGCAGTGCTTTCGCAGGTCTAGCCAAAAACATTCAGTACTTC
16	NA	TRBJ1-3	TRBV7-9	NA	CASSLVSGGYGNTIYF	TGTGCCAGCAGCTTAGTTTCGGGGGGCTATGGAAACACCATATATTTT
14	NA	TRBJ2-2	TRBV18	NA	CASSPTPPTGELFF	TGTGCCAGCTCACCGACACCTCCGACCGGGGAGCTGTTTTTT
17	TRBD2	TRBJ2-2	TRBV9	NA	CASSLSASGSFTGELFF	TGTGCCAGCAGCCTCTCGGCTAGCGGGAGTTTCACCGGGGAGCTGTTTTTT
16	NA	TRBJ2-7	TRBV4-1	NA	CASSQGRPGIREEQYF	TGCGCCAGCAGCCAAGGGAGGCCCGGGATTCGGGAAGAGCAGTACTTC
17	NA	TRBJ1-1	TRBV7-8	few	CASSLRAQGSWNTEAFF	TGTGCCAGCAGCTTACGAGCCCAGGGCTCATGGAACACTGAAGCTTTCTTT
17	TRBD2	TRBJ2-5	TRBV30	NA	CAWSLKLAGGGRETQYF	TGTGCCTGGAGCCTAAAACTAGCGGGGGGCGGCCGGGAGACCCAGTACTTC
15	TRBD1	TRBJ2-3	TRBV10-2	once	CASRWTGPSTDTQYF	TGCGCCAGCAGATGGACAGGTCCTAGCACAGATACGCAGTATTTT
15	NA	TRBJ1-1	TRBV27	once	CASSLSSLLNTEAFF	TGTGCCAGCAGTTTATCGTCCCTCTTGAACACTGAAGCTTTCTTT
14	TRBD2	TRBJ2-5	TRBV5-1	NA	CASSPTGGRETQYF	TGCGCCAGCAGCCCAACGGGGGGTAGGGAGACCCAGTACTTC
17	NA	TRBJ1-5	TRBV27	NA	CASSLSPGFYSNQPQHF	TGTGCCAGCAGTTTATCGCCGGGGTTCTATAGCAATCAGCCCCAGCATTTT
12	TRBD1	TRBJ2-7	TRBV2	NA	CATTGTGWEQYF	TGTGCCACCACCGGGACAGGGTGGGAGCAGTACTTC
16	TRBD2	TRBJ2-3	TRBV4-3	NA	CASSQGGGEGTDTQYF	TGCGCCAGCAGCCAAGGCGGGGGGGAGGGTACAGATACGCAGTATTTT
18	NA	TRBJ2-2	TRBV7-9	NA	CASSLFGRGSTNTGELFF	TGTGCCAGCAGCTTATTCGGCAGGGGATCTACGAACACCGGGGAGCTGTTTTTT
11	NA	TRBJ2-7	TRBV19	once	CATTGSYEQYF	TGTGCCACCACTGGTTCCTACGAGCAGTACTTC
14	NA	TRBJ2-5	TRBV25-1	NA	CASSEWNSQETQYF	TGTGCCAGCAGTGAATGGAACAGCCAAGAGACCCAGTACTTC
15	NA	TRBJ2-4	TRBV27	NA	CASSFSSGRGNIQYF	TGTGCCAGCAGTTTTAGTTCAGGGAGGGGGAACATTCAGTACTTC
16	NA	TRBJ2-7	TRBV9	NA	CASSVGTGGTTYEQYF	TGTGCCAGCAGCGTAGGAACGGGGGGCACAACCTACGAGCAGTACTTC
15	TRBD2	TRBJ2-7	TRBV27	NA	CASSSLRAGGYEQYF	TGTGCCAGCAGTTCTCTCCGGGCGGGGGGCTACGAGCAGTACTTC
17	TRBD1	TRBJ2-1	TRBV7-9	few	CASSPYGTGQRANEQFF	TGTGCCAGCAGCCCCTACGGGACAGGGCAGCGCGCCAATGAGCAGTTCTTC
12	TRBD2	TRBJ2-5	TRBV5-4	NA	CAAGGEEETQYF	TGTGCCGCGGGGGGCGAAGAAGAGACCCAGTACTTC
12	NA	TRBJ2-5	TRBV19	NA	CATGAPGETQYF	TGTGCCACAGGGGCCCCCGGAGAGACCCAGTACTTC
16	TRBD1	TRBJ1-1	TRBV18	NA	CASSPQFRDRVREAFF	TGTGCCAGCTCACCTCAGTTTCGGGACAGGGTGAGGGAAGCTTTCTTT
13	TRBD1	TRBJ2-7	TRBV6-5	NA	CASSSGQGGEQYF	TGTGCCAGCAGTTCGGGACAGGGTGGCGAGCAGTACTTC
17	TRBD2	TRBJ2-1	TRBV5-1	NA	CASSFGLAGGLSHEQFF	TGCGCCAGCAGCTTCGGGCTAGCGGGGGGGCTAAGCCATGAGCAGTTCTTC
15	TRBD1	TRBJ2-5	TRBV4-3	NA	CASSQLGTGKETQYF	TGCGCCAGCAGCCAGTTAGGGACAGGGAAAGAGACCCAGTACTTC
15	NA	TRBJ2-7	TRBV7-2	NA	CASSYYRVPSDEQYF	TGTGCCAGCAGCTACTACAGGGTTCCGTCCGACGAGCAGTACTTC
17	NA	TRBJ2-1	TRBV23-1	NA	CASSQSKAGSSYNEQFF	TGCGCCAGCAGTCAATCGAAAGCGGGTAGCTCCTACAATGAGCAGTTCTTC
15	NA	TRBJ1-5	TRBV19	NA	CASTTSGSSNQPQHF	TGTGCCAGTACTACGTCAGGGTCTAGCAATCAGCCCCAGCATTTT
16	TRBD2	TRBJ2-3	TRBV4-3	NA	CASSQEGRGGLDTQYF	TGCGCCAGCAGCCAAGAGGGGCGGGGGGGTCTGGATACGCAGTATTTT
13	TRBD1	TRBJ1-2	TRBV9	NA	CASSVGTGYGYTF	TGTGCCAGCAGCGTAGGGACAGGATATGGCTACACCTTC
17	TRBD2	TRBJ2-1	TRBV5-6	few	CASSLMRTWGLVDEQFF	TGTGCCAGCAGCCTAATGCGAACCTGGGGACTAGTTGATGAGCAGTTCTTC
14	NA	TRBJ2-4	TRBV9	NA	CASSASLAKNIQYF	TGTGCCAGCAGCGCCTCTTTAGCCAAAAACATTCAGTACTTC
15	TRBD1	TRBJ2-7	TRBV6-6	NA	CASSYGQGSSYEQYF	TGTGCCAGCAGTTACGGACAGGGGAGCTCCTACGAGCAGTACTTC
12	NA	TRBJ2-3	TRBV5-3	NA	CARSSKSDTQYF	TGTGCCAGAAGCTCTAAATCGGATACGCAGTATTTT
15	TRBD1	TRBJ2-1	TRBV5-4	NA	CASSSTGGLYNEQFF	TGTGCCAGCAGCTCGACAGGGGGACTCTACAATGAGCAGTTCTTC
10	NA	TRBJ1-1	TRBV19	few	CATGYTEAFF	TGTGCCACGGGGTACACTGAAGCTTTCTTT